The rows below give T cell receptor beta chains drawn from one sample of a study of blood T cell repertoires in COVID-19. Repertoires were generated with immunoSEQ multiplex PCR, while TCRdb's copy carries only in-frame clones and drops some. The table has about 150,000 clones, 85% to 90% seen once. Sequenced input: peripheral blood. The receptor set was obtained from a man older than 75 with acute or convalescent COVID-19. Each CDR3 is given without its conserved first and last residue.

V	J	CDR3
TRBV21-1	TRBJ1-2	ASSSRGGGGGAYGYT
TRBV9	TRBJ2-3	ASSALAGGSTDTQY
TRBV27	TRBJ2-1	ASSHSGGNNEQF
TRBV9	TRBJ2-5	ASSPFLGSLGETQY
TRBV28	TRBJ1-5	ATAAIRTASNQPQH
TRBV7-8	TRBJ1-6	ASSLARTGGSPLH
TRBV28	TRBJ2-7	ASSSSGSLSYEQY
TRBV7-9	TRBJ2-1	ASSLGGDRNNEQF
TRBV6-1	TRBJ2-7	ASSDSLGGSYEQY
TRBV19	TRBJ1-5	ASSIQVFPGNQPQH
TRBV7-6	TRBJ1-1	ASSLGAGGNTEAF
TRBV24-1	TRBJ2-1	ATRGRTSGKGEADTSSYNEQF
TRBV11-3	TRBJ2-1	ASSSDSLYNEQF
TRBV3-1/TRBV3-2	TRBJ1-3	ASSQRTGTGYPLNTIY
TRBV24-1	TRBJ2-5	ATSGPSGKSQETQY
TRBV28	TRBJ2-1	ASSASGTGAYNEQF
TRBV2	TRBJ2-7	ASSDRTGYYEQY
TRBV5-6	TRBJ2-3	ASSQQGGMVADTQY